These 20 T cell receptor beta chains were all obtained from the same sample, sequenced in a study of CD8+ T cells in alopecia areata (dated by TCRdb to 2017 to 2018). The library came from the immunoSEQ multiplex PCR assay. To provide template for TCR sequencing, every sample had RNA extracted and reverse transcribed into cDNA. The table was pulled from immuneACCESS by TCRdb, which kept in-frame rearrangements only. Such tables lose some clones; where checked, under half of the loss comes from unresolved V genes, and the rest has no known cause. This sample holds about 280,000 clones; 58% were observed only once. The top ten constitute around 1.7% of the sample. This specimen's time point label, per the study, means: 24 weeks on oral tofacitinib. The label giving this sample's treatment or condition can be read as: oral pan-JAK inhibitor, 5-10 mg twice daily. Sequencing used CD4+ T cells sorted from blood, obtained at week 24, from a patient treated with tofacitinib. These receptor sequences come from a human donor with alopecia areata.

CDR3 loop: CASSQGRETQYF. CDR3 DNA sequence: TGCGCCAGCAGCCAAGGGCGGGAGACCCAGTACTTC. The gene calls are TRBV4-3 and TRBJ2-5; D unclear. Trimming took off 1 base at V and 5 bases at J, with 5 bases between the two ends. This CDR3 contains 12 residues. Per germline, CDR1 LGHNA and CDR2 YSLEER.

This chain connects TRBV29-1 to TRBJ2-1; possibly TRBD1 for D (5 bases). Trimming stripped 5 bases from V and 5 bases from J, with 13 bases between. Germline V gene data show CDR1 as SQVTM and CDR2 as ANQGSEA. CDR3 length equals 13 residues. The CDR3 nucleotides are TGCAGCGTTAGGACACTCTGGAACAATGAGCAGTTCTTC. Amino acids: CSVRTLWNNEQFF.

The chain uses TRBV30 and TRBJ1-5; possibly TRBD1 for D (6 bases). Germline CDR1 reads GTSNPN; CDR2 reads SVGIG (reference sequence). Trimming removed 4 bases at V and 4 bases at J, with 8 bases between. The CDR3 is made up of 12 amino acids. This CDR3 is CAWKQGNQPQHF. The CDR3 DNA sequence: TGTGCCTGGAAACAGGGAAATCAGCCCCAGCATTTT.

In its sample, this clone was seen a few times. Here the CDR3 reads CAISAAPGQGLTNEKLFF. As DNA, the CDR3 is TGTGCCATCAGTGCCGCTCCGGGACAGGGGTTAACTAATGAAAAACTGTTTTTT. V gene TRBV10-3 combines with J gene TRBJ1-4; 10 positions match TRBD1. The CDR3 has 18 amino acids. Per the germline V gene, CDR1 is ENHRY and CDR2 is SYGVKD. V dropped 4 bases and J dropped 1; count of bases not matched to a gene: 9.

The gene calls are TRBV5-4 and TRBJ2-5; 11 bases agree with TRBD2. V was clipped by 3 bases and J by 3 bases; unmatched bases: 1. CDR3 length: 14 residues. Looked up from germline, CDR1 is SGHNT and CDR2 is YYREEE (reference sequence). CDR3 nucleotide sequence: TGTGCCAGCAGCTCTAGCGGGGGGAAAGAGACCCAGTACTTC. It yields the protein CASSSSGGKETQYF.

DNA for the CDR3: TGCGCCAGCAGCCGCCTGGGACAGAGTGAAGCTTTCTTT. This codes for CASSRLGQSEAFF. The rearrangement links TRBV5-1 to TRBJ1-1; TRBD1 matches 7 bases. This CDR3 is 13 amino acids long. Trimming at V came to 4 bases and at J to 7 bases, leaving 7 bases not matched to a gene. The germline gives CDR1 SGHRS, CDR2 YFSETQ.

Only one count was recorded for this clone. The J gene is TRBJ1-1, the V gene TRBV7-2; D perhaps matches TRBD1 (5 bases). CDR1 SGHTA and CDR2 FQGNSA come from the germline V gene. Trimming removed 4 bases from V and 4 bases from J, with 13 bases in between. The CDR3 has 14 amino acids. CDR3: CASSSADTITEAFF. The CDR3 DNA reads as TGTGCCAGCAGCTCCGCGGACACTATCACTGAAGCTTTCTTT.

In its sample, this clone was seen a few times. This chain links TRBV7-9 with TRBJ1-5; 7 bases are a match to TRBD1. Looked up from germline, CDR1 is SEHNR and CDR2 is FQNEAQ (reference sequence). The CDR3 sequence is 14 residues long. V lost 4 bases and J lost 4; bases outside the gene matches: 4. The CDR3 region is CASSSAQGNQPQHF. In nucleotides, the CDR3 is TGTGCCAGCAGCTCAGCACAGGGGAATCAGCCCCAGCATTTT.

The CDR3 DNA reads TGTGCCATCAGTCCCGGGACTAGCTCCTACAATGAGCAGTTCTTC. Translated, it gives CAISPGTSSYNEQFF. This chain joins TRBV10-3 and TRBJ2-1; the match to TRBD2 covers 8 bases. Looked up from germline, CDR1 is ENHRY and CDR2 is SYGVKD. This CDR3 is built from 15 residues. With 5 bases clipped from V and 0 bases from J, the junction kept 3 bases outside the gene matches.

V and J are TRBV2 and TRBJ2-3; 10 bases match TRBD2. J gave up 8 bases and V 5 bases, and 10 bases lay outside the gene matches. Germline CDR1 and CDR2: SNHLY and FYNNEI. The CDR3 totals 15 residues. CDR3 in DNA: TGTGCCAGCAGTCCCAGCGGGGGGGCAGTGGGTACGCAGTATTTT. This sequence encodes CASSPSGGAVGTQYF.

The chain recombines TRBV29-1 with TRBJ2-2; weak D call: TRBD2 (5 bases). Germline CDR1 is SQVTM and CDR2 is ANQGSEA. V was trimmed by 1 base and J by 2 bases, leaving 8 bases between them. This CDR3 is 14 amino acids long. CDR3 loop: CSVEARTNTGELFF. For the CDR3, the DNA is TGCAGCGTTGAAGCGCGGACTAACACCGGGGAGCTGTTTTTT.

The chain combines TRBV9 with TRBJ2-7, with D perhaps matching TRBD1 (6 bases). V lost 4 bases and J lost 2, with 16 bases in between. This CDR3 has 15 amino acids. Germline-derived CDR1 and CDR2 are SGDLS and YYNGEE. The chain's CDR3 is CASSPTGSFTYEQYF. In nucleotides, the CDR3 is TGTGCCAGCAGCCCAACAGGGTCGTTTACCTACGAGCAGTACTTC.

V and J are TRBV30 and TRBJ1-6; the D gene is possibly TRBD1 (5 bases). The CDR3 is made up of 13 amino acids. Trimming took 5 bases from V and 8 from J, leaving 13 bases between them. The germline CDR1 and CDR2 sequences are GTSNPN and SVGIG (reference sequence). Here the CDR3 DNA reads TGTGCCTGGCGGGACTTCGCTGATTCACCCCTCCACTTT. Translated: CAWRDFADSPLHF.

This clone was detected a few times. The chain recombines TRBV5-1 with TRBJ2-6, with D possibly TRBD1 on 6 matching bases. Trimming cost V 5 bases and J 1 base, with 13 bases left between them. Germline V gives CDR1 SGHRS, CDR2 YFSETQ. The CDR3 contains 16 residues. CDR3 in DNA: TGCGCCAGCAGACAGGGAATCTCTTCTGGGGCCAACGTCCTGACTTTC. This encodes CASRQGISSGANVLTF.

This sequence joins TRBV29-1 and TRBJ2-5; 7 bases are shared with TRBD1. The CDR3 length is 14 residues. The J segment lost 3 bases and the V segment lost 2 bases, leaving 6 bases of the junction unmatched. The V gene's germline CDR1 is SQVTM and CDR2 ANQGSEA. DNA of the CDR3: TGCAGCGTTGAACTTCCCGGGACAGAAGAGACCCAGTACTTC. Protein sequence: CSVELPGTEETQYF.

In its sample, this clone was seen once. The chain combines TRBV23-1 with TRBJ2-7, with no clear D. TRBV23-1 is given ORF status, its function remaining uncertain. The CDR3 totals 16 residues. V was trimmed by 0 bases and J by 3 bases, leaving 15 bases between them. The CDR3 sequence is CASSQSGTMADYEQYF. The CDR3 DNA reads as TGCGCCAGCAGTCAATCGGGTACGATGGCCGACTACGAGCAGTACTTC.

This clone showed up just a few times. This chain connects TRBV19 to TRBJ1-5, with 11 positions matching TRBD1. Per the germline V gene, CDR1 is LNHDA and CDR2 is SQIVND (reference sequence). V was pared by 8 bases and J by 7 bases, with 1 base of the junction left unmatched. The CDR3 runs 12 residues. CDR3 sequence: CASGQGAQPQHF. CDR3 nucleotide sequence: TGTGCCAGTGGACAGGGGGCACAGCCCCAGCATTTT.

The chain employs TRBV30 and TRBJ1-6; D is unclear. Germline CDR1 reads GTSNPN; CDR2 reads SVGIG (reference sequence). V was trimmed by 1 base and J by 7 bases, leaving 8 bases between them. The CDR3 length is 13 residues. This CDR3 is CAWSDLGNSPLHF. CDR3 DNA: TGTGCCTGGAGTGATCTCGGGAATTCACCCCTCCACTTT.

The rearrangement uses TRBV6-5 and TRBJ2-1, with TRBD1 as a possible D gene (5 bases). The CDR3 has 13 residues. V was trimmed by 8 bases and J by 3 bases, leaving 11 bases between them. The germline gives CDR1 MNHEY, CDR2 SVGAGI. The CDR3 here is CASGAAYYNEQFF. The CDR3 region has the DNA TGTGCCAGCGGGGCGGCCTACTACAATGAGCAGTTCTTC.

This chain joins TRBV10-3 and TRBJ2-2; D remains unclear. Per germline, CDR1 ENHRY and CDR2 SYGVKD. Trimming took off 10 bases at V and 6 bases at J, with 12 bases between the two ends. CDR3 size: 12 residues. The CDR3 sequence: CATAPLSGELFF. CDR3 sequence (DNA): TGTGCCACGGCTCCATTATCCGGGGAGCTGTTTTTT.